This T cell receptor beta chain was profiled in a study of T cell responses to AZD1222 COVID-19 vaccine. Whole-study results and caveats: Across the whole spike, CD4 TCRs peaked at regions 160-218 and 743-854. Scientists sampled the repertoires only once the peak T cell response had passed. Females made up more of the donors, who were largely white British, and clonal diversity may have come out too low.

The repertoire was sequenced with immunoSEQ multiplex PCR; TCRdb's copy has only in-frame clones and lacks some. The top ten clones hold about a fifth of a sample with some 130,000 clones, around 86% of them seen once. In regard to this clone: No antigen is known for it.

This CDR3 contains 13 residues. V was clipped by 6 bases and J by 5 bases; unmatched bases: 6. Germline V CDR1 and CDR2: SNHLY, FYNNEI. V gene TRBV2 combines with J gene TRBJ1-2; 7 positions agree with TRBD1. Sequenced here: peripheral blood, sampled on day 0 of AZD1222 vaccination. This receptor was obtained from an adult in good health. CDR3: CASRGTGVYGYTF. In nucleotides, the CDR3 is TGTGCCAGCAGGGGCACAGGGGTTTATGGCTACACCTTC. The full variable domain, completed using reference TRBV2 and TRBJ1-2, is EPEVTQTPSHQVTQMGQEVILRCVPISNHLYFYWYRQILGQKVEFLVSFYNNEISEKSEIFDDQFSVERPDGSNFTLKIRSTKLEDSAMYFCASRGTGVYGYTFGSGTRLTVV.